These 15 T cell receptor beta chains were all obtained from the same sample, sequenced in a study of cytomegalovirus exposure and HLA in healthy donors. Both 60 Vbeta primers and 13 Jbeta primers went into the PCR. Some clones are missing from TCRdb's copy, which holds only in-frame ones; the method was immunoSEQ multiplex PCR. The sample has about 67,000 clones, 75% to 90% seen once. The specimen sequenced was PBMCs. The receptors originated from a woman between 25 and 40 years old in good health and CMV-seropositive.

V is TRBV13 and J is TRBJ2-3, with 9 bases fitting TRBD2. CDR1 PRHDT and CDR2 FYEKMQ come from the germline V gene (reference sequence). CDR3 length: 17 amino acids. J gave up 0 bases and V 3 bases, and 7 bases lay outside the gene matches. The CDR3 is CASSFRLAGPSTDTQYF. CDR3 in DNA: TGTGCCAGCAGCTTTCGCCTAGCGGGACCCAGCACAGATACGCAGTATTTT.

The DNA for the CDR3 is TGTGCCAGCAAAACGCCTGAGCAGCCCCAGCATTTT. Translating gives CASKTPEQPQHF. The chain recombines TRBV6-6 with TRBJ1-5; D is unresolved. Trimming pared 7 bases from V and 7 bases from J, leaving 11 bases between. CDR3 size: 12 residues. Germline assignment: CDR1 MNHNY and CDR2 SVGAGI (reference sequence).

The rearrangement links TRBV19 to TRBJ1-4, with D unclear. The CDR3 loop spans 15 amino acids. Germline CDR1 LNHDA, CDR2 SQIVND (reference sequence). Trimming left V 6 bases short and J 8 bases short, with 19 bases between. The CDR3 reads CASSPARGLGEKLFF. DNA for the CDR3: TGTGCCAGTAGCCCCGCCCGGGGTTTGGGCGAAAAACTGTTTTTT.

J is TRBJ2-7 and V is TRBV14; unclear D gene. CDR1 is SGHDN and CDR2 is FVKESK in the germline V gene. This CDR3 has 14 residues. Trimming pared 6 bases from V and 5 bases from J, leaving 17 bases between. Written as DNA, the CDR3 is TGTGCCAGCAGTCCTAGTAGCCCGTTGGACGAGCAGTACTTC. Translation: CASSPSSPLDEQYF.

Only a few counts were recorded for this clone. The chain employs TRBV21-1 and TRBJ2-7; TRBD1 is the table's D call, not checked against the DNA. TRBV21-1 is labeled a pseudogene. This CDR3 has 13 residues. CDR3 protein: CASNDRDSYEQYF. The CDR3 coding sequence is TGTGCCAGCAACGACAGGGATAGCTACGAGCAGTACTTC.

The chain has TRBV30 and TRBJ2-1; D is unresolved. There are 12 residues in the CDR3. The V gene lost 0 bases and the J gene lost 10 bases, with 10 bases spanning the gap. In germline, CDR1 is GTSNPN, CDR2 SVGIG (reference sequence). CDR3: CAWSVGPLEQFF. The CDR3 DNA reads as TGTGCCTGGAGTGTTGGGCCGTTGGAGCAGTTCTTC.

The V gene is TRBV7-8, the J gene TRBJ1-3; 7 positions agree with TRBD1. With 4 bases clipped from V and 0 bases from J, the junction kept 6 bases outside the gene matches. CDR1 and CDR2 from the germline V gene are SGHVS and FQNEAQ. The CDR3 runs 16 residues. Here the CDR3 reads CASSSTGQNSGNTIYF. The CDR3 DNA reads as TGTGCCAGCAGCTCGACGGGACAGAACTCTGGAAACACCATATATTTT.

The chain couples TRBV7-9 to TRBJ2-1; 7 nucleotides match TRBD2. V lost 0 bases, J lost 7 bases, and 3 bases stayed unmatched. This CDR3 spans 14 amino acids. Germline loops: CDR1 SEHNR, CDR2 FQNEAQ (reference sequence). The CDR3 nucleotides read TGTGCCAGCAGCTTAGCGGGAGGGAGGAATGAGCAGTTCTTC. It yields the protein CASSLAGGRNEQFF.

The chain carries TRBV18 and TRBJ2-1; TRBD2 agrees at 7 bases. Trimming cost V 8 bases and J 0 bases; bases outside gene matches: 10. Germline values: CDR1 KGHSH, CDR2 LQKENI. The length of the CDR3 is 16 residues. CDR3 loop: CASESSGASSYNEQFF. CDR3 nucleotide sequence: TGTGCCAGCGAGAGCAGCGGGGCAAGCTCCTACAATGAGCAGTTCTTC.

CDR3 DNA sequence: TGTGCCAGCAGCGTAGATGGGGGAGGGAAGTACAATGAGCAGTTCTTC. Translating it yields CASSVDGGGKYNEQFF. The chain couples TRBV9 to TRBJ2-1, with TRBD2 matching over 7 bases. The CDR3 spans 16 residues. Germline-derived CDR1 and CDR2 are SGDLS and YYNGEE. V shed 0 bases and J 4 bases; nucleotides not matched to a gene: 7.

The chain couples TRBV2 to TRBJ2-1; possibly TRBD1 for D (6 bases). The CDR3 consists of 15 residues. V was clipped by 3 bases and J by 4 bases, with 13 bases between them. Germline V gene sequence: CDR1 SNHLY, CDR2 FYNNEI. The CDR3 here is CASSEYDRTYNEQFF. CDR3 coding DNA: TGTGCCAGCAGTGAGTACGACAGGACGTACAATGAGCAGTTCTTC.

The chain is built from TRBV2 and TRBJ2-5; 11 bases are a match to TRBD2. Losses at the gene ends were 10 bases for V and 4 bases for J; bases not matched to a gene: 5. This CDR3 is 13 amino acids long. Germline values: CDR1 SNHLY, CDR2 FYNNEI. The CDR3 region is CATTGLAGETQYF. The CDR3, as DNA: TGTGCCACCACTGGACTAGCGGGAGAGACCCAGTACTTC.

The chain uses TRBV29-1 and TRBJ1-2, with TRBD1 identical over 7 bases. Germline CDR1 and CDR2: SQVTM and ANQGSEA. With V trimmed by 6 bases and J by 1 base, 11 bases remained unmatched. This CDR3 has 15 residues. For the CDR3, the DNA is TGCAGCGTAAGGGACAGCCTTACAATTAACTATGGCTACACCTTC. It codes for CSVRDSLTINYGYTF. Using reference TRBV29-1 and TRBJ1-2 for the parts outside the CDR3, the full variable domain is SAVISQKPSRDICQRGTSLTIQCQVDSQVTMMFWYRQQPGQSLTLIATANQGSEATYESGFVIDKFPISRPNLTFSTLTVSNMSPEDSSIYLCSVRDSLTINYGYTFGSGTRLTVV.

The DNA of the CDR3 is TGTGCCAGCAGCGGACAAAACAGGGGGCGCGTCTACGAGCAGTACTTC. Residues: CASSGQNRGRVYEQYF. V usage is TRBV7-9 and J usage is TRBJ2-7, with TRBD1 matching 9 bases. After removal of 5 bases from V and 3 bases from J, the junction contained 11 bases not matched to a gene. CDR1 SEHNR and CDR2 FQNEAQ come from the germline V gene (reference sequence). The CDR3 spans 16 residues.

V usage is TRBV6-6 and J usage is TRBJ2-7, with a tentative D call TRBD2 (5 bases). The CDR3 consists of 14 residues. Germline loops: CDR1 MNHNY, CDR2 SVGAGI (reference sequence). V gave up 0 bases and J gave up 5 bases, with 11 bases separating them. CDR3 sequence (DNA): TGTGCCAGCAGTTACTCGAAGGGCGGGCACGAGCAGTACTTC. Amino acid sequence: CASSYSKGGHEQYF.